Following are 21 T cell receptor beta chains from one sample sequenced in a study of cytomegalovirus exposure and HLA in healthy donors. PCR employed 60 Vbeta and 13 Jbeta primers. The data were produced by immunoSEQ multiplex PCR, yet TCRdb's version contains in-frame clones alone and is incomplete. The sample includes 100,000 to 150,000 clones, 70% to 85% of them seen just once. The sample was PBMCs. The receptors derive from a man between 45 and 60 years old in good health and CMV-seronegative.

V gene TRBV18 combines with J gene TRBJ2-1; 9 bases are shared with TRBD1. Trimming took 3 bases from V and 1 from J; bases not matched to a gene: 7. The V gene's germline CDR1 is KGHSH and CDR2 LQKENI. The CDR3 covers 17 residues. CDR3 DNA: TGTGCCAGCTCACCCACAGGGGGCGTTTCATCCTACAATGAGCAGTTCTTC. Residues: CASSPTGGVSSYNEQFF.

The CDR3 DNA sequence: TGTGCCAGCAGCTTGCGGACATACAATGAGCAGTTCTTC. As protein: CASSLRTYNEQFF. The chain links TRBV5-8 to TRBJ2-1; TRBD1 is a possible D gene (5 bases). The germline CDR1 and CDR2 sequences are SGHTS and YDEGEE. The CDR3 has 13 amino acids. V shed 1 base and J shed 4 bases, with 6 bases lying between them.

The V call is TRBV5-6, the J call TRBJ2-1; D may be TRBD2 (5 bases). Germline V gene data show CDR1 as SGHDT and CDR2 as YYEEEE. The CDR3 runs to 15 residues. V was pared by 4 bases and J by 0 bases, with 11 bases between. The CDR3 DNA sequence: TGTGCCAGCAGCCTGAGCGGTAGCTCCTACAATGAGCAGTTCTTC. Translating it yields CASSLSGSSYNEQFF.

The gene calls are TRBV19 and TRBJ1-1; perhaps TRBD1 as D (6 bases). Germline loops: CDR1 LNHDA, CDR2 SQIVND (reference sequence). This CDR3 has 13 residues. V was pared by 10 bases and J by 3 bases, with 15 bases between. This CDR3 is CATHLGGHTEAFF. The CDR3 DNA is TGTGCCACTCACTTGGGGGGGCACACTGAAGCTTTCTTT. Looking up the rest from reference TRBV19 and TRBJ1-1 gives the full variable domain: DGGITQSPKYLFRKEGQNVTLSCEQNLNHDAMYWYRQDPGQGLRLIYYSQIVNDFQKGDIAEGYSVSREKKESFPLTVTSAQKNPTAFYLCATHLGGHTEAFFGQGTRLTVV.

This chain joins TRBV9 and TRBJ2-1, with a tentative D call TRBD2 (5 bases). The germline gives CDR1 SGDLS, CDR2 YYNGEE. The CDR3 runs to 13 residues. Trimming took off 6 bases at V and 9 bases at J, with 16 bases between the two ends. CDR3 residues: CASTRPLAGEQFF. In nucleotides, the CDR3 is TGTGCCAGCACCCGGCCCCTAGCCGGTGAGCAGTTCTTC.

This chain uses TRBV7-3 with TRBJ1-1, with no clear D. The CDR3 sequence is 13 residues long. Trimming stripped 1 base from V and 2 bases from J, with 5 bases between. Germline V gene data show CDR1 as SGHTA and CDR2 as FQGTGA. Here the CDR3 reads CASSLSVNTEAFF. In nucleotides, the CDR3 is TGTGCCAGCAGCTTAAGCGTAAACACTGAAGCTTTCTTT.

The chain carries TRBV4-1 and TRBJ1-2; TRBD1 is a possible D gene (6 bases). The CDR3 is made up of 14 amino acids. CDR1 is MGHRA and CDR2 is YSYEKL in the germline V gene. The germline V and J ends were trimmed by 3 bases and 2 bases, with 10 bases remaining between them. The CDR3 bases are TGCGCCAGCAGCCACCAGGGGATGAACTATGGCTACACCTTC. Its protein product is CASSHQGMNYGYTF.

V gene TRBV4-1 combines with J gene TRBJ1-3, with TRBD1 as a possible D gene (5 bases). Trimming shortened V by 2 bases and J by 4 bases, and 12 bases separated the two germline ends. CDR1 MGHRA and CDR2 YSYEKL come from the germline V gene. The CDR3 length is 15 residues. CDR3 bases: TGCGCCAGCAGCCAATTCCCAGGGATCGGAAACACCATATATTTT. Amino acids: CASSQFPGIGNTIYF.

This clone was seen only once. The V and J genes are TRBV5-6 and TRBJ2-5, with 9 bases that match TRBD2. Matching the DNA end better, TRBJ2-7 makes the J call doubtful. The V gene's germline CDR1 is SGHDT and CDR2 YYEEEE. This CDR3 has 15 residues. The chain's CDR3 is CASSLSLAGNDEQYF. The CDR3 DNA sequence: TGTGCCAGCAGCTTAAGTCTAGCGGGAAATGACGAGCAGTACTTC.

This clone was observed once. This chain joins TRBV4-1 and TRBJ2-1, with D possibly TRBD2 on 7 matching bases. Trimming stripped 1 base from V and 3 bases from J, with 16 bases between. The CDR3 extends over 17 amino acids. CDR1 and CDR2 from the germline V gene are MGHRA and YSYEKL. Written as DNA, the CDR3 is TGCGCCAGCAGCCAAGGGGGAAGGGGGGGTTTCTACAATGAGCAGTTCTTC. Its translation: CASSQGGRGGFYNEQFF.

Here the CDR3 DNA reads TGTGCCAGCAGCCCGAGAGCCGGGGAGCTGTTTTTT. Translating gives CASSPRAGELFF. J is TRBJ2-2 and V is TRBV6-5; D call uncertain. This CDR3 comprises 12 residues. Germline CDR1 reads MNHEY; CDR2 reads SVGAGI. Trimming removed 6 bases from V and 6 bases from J, with 8 bases in between.

The chain is built from TRBV25-1 and TRBJ1-6; D perhaps matches TRBD1 (6 bases). CDR1 is MGHDK, CDR2 SYGVNS, per germline. V lost 4 bases and J 7 bases, leaving 20 bases between the germline ends. The CDR3 consists of 17 residues. This CDR3 is CASSGGQWSAPNSPLHF. The CDR3, as DNA: TGTGCCAGCAGTGGGGGGCAGTGGTCAGCCCCAAATTCACCCCTCCACTTT.

This chain connects TRBV19 to TRBJ1-1, with TRBD1 matching 10 bases. This CDR3 comprises 16 residues. Germline V gene sequence: CDR1 LNHDA, CDR2 SQIVND (reference sequence). V shed 4 bases and J 4 bases; nucleotides not matched to a gene: 9. Written as DNA, the CDR3 is TGTGCCAGTAGTACAACCAGGGACAGGGGAAGCACTGAAGCTTTCTTT. It encodes CASSTTRDRGSTEAFF.

This chain uses TRBV6-6 with TRBJ1-2, with a tentative D call TRBD1 (5 bases). Per the germline V gene, CDR1 is MNHNY and CDR2 is SVGAGI (reference sequence). This CDR3 has 15 amino acids. With 1 base removed from V and 8 bases from J, the gap between germline ends came to 17 bases. CDR3 DNA: TGTGCCAGCAGTTACTTTCGCGGGGGGGAGTACGGCTACACCTTC. Translation: CASSYFRGGEYGYTF.

This rearrangement joins TRBV7-6 to TRBJ2-1; 8 nucleotides align to TRBD1. J lost 7 bases, V lost 5 bases, and 7 bases had no gene match. Germline-derived CDR1 and CDR2 are SGHVS and FNYEAQ. This CDR3 is 14 amino acids long. The CDR3 loop is CASSPGQGLNEQFF. The CDR3 bases are TGTGCCAGCAGCCCCGGACAGGGATTAAATGAGCAGTTCTTC.

The chain uses TRBV10-3 and TRBJ1-5; tentative D call: TRBD1 (5 bases). This CDR3 spans 16 amino acids. Germline V gives CDR1 ENHRY, CDR2 SYGVKD. The V gene lost 5 bases and the J gene lost 7 bases, with 21 bases spanning the gap. The CDR3 DNA reads as TGTGCCATCAGTTCTGTACTACAGGCAGGCGGCCAGCCCCAGCATTTT. Translation: CAISSVLQAGGQPQHF.

The chain couples TRBV28 to TRBJ2-7, with TRBD2 as a possible D gene (6 bases). Trimming stripped 0 bases from V and 7 bases from J, with 13 bases between. Germline lookup yields CDR1 MDHEN and CDR2 SYDVKM. This CDR3 comprises 14 residues. This CDR3 reads CASSLWRGWGEQYF. The CDR3 region has the DNA TGTGCCAGCAGTTTATGGCGGGGCTGGGGGGAGCAGTACTTC.

The DNA for the CDR3 is TGTGCCAGCAGCTTAGTACGTCGCGGGGAGAGAGACTATGGCTACACCTTC. Translated, it gives CASSLVRRGERDYGYTF. The chain is built from TRBV11-2 and TRBJ1-2; D not certain. The CDR3 extends over 17 amino acids. Trimming cost V 1 base and J 3 bases, with 18 bases left between them. Germline V CDR1 and CDR2: SGHAT, FQNNGV.

The chain is built from TRBV19 and TRBJ1-5; tentatively, D is TRBD1 (6 bases). Germline CDR1 and CDR2: LNHDA and SQIVND (reference sequence). With 8 bases removed from V and 6 bases from J, the gap between germline ends came to 11 bases. CDR3 length: 12 amino acids. The DNA of the CDR3 is TGTGCCAGTCGGGAGGGGGGTCAGCCCCAGCATTTT. This gives the protein CASREGGQPQHF.

V usage is TRBV28 and J usage is TRBJ2-1, with 12 positions matching TRBD2. The V gene end was trimmed by 7 bases and the J gene end by 10 bases; junction bases not matched to a gene: 11. The length of the CDR3 is 15 residues. CDR1 is MDHEN and CDR2 is SYDVKM in the germline V gene. The CDR3 here is CASNPRLAGEEEQFF. Written as DNA, the CDR3 is TGTGCCAGCAACCCAAGACTAGCGGGGGAGGAGGAGCAGTTCTTC.

The V gene is TRBV19, the J gene TRBJ1-2; D remains ambiguous. CDR1 and CDR2 from the germline V gene are LNHDA and SQIVND (reference sequence). The CDR3 extends over 11 amino acids. Trimming removed 2 bases from V and 7 bases from J, with 5 bases in between. CDR3 amino acids: CASSIRLGYTF. In DNA form, the CDR3 reads TGTGCCAGTAGTATAAGACTTGGCTACACCTTC.